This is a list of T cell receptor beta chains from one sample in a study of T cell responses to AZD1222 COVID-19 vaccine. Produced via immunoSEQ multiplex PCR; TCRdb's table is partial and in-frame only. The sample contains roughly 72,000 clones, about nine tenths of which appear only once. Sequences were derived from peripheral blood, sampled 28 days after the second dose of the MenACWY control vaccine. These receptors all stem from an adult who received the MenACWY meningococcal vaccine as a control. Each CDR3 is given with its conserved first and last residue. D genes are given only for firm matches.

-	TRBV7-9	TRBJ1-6	CASSLLTDNSPLHF	TGTGCCAGCAGCTTACTAACAGATAATTCACCCCTCCACTTT
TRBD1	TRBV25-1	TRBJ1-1	CASSEYRTGRNTEAFF	TGTGCCAGCAGTGAATACCGGACAGGGCGGAACACTGAAGCTTTCTTT
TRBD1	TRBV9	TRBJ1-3	CASSDRDRDIGNTIYF	TGTGCCAGCAGCGACCGGGACAGGGATATTGGAAACACCATATATTTT
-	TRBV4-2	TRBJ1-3	CASSPSTGFSNTIYF	TGTGCCAGCAGCCCCTCTACAGGTTTTTCAAACACCATATATTTT
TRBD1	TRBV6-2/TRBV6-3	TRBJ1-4	CASSRGQSSEKLFF	TGTGCCAGCAGCAGGGGACAGTCTTCGGAAAAACTGTTTTTT
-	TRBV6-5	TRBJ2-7	CASSYGQGGSYEQYF	TGTGCCAGCAGTTACGGGCAGGGAGGTTCCTACGAGCAGTACTTC
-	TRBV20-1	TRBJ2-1	CSARSEQFF	TGCAGTGCTAGATCTGAGCAGTTCTTC
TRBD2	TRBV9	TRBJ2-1	CASSVIAGGPSYNEQFF	TGTGCCAGCAGCGTCATAGCGGGGGGCCCCTCCTACAATGAGCAGTTCTTC
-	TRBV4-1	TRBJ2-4	CASSQDLAGWGKNIQYF	TGCGCCAGCAGCCAAGATTTAGCAGGCTGGGGCAAAAACATTCAGTACTTC
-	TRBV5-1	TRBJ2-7	CASSVGSSYEQYF	TGCGCCAGCAGCGTGGGTAGCTCCTACGAGCAGTACTTC
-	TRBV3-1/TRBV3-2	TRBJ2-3	CASSDTYTDTQYF	TGTGCCAGCAGTGACACCTACACAGATACGCAGTATTTT